The clone carrying this T cell receptor (beta chain) appeared a single time. Its antigen is unidentified. The sample originates from a study of immune evolution from preneoplasia to lung adenocarcinoma. Overall study results and limits: From normal lung to invasive adenocarcinoma, top clone frequencies appeared to decrease. Later-stage lesions appeared to have more T cells, more diversity, less clonality.

Between about 2013 and 2018, patients underwent resection in Japan or China. Macro-dissection enriched premalignant or tumor cells before nucleic acid extraction. Profiled with immunoSEQ multiplex PCR; TCRdb holds only in-frame clones, not every one. The sample holds approximately 12,000 clones, roughly 88% seen once. V was pared by 5 bases and J by 4 bases, with 16 bases between. The CDR3 has 15 amino acids. Germline-derived CDR1 and CDR2 are SGDLS and YYNGEE. The sequence derives from a person between 65 and 79 years old with invasive lung adenocarcinoma. The genes are TRBV9 and TRBJ2-1; D call uncertain. The sample taken for sequencing was FFPE invasive lung adenocarcinoma tissue. The chain's CDR3 is CASSTSERIYNEQFF. The CDR3 DNA sequence: TGTGCCAGCAGTACCAGCGAAAGAATTTACAATGAGCAGTTCTTC.